This T cell receptor beta chain comes out of a study of blood T cell repertoires in COVID-19. For the study at large: Sources were T cells, B-cell-depleted T cells, or PBMCs; the material itself was cDNA or gDNA.

In the original processing: Reference gene primers were amplified, and this amplification served to estimate nucleated cell counts. Only in-frame clones appear in the TCRdb table, and some are missing; sequencing was by immunoSEQ multiplex PCR. That table gives V, J and clone size, and the DNA gave D and trimming. The sample shows approximately 120,000 clones, 65% to 90% of them seen only once. V was pared by 1 base and J by 0 bases, with 12 bases between. CDR3 length equals 16 residues. The germline V gene has CDR1 KGHSH and CDR2 LQKENI. The chain links TRBV18 to TRBJ1-1; no clear D gene. The sequencing sample was made of peripheral blood. The receptor comes from a woman older than 75 with acute or convalescent COVID-19. In DNA form, the CDR3 reads TGTGCCAGCTCACCACAGGCGGGGAACTTGAACACTGAAGCTTTCTTT. Translating gives CASSPQAGNLNTEAFF. The whole variable domain, remainder taken from reference TRBV18 and TRBJ1-1, is NAGVMQNPRHLVRRRGQEARLRCSPMKGHSHVYWYRQLPEEGLKFMVYLQKENIIDESGMPKERFSAEFPKEGPSILRIQQVVRGDSAAYFCASSPQAGNLNTEAFFGQGTRLTVV.